These 23 T cell receptor beta chains were sequenced from one sample in a study of T cells after yellow fever vaccination. MiXCR was run by TCRdb on the 5' RACE reads, yielding one entry per CDR3 protein. The table has a few hundred thousand distinct CDR3 sequences, 3.5% to 4.5% seen once. Sequenced material: PBMCs, taken 5 days after the yellow fever booster vaccination. The receptor set was obtained from a man between 18 and 35 years old who received the YFV17D yellow fever vaccine.

There are a few counts of this clonotype. This rearrangement joins TRBV5-1 to TRBJ2-2; 8 bases align to TRBD1. CDR1 is SGHRS and CDR2 is YFSETQ in the germline V gene. The CDR3 sequence is 15 residues long. Unmatched junction bases numbered 3, after V lost 0 bases and J lost 5 bases. CDR3 nucleotides: TGCGCCAGCAGCTTGGAGCGGACAGGGACCGGGGAGCTGTTTTTT. It codes for CASSLERTGTGELFF.

The rearrangement uses TRBV5-5 and TRBJ2-4, with D possibly called TRBD1 or TRBD2 (5 bases each). This CDR3 is 13 amino acids long. Per germline, CDR1 SGHKS and CDR2 YYEKEE (reference sequence). The germline V and J ends were trimmed by 4 bases and 8 bases, with 13 bases remaining between them. The chain's CDR3 is CASSLGMGDIQYF. In DNA, the CDR3 is TGTGCCAGCAGCCTGGGGATGGGGGACATTCAGTACTTC.

This clonotype has only a few counts. The V gene is TRBV10-3, the J gene TRBJ2-5; D gene uncertain. Trimming stripped 3 bases from V and 0 bases from J, with 11 bases between. The CDR3 is 15 amino acids. Germline CDR1 ENHRY, CDR2 SYGVKD. The CDR3 reads CAISDPKSYQETQYF. The DNA of the CDR3 is TGTGCCATCAGTGATCCCAAGTCATACCAAGAGACCCAGTACTTC.

The chain employs TRBV5-1 and TRBJ1-2, with TRBD1 matching 7 bases. The CDR3 runs to 15 residues. The germline V gene has CDR1 SGHRS and CDR2 YFSETQ. V lost 4 bases and J lost 5; bases outside the gene matches: 11. Written as DNA, the CDR3 is TGCGCCAGCAGCCAAGGACAGGACCGATATTATGGCTACACCTTC. It yields the protein CASSQGQDRYYGYTF.

The chain has TRBV6-6 and TRBJ2-6, with TRBD2 matching over 10 bases. Germline CDR1 is MNHNY and CDR2 is SVGAGI (reference sequence). Germline trimming cut 8 bases from V and 2 bases from J; bases unmatched to any gene: 3. The CDR3 is 15 amino acids. The CDR3, as DNA: TGTGCCAGCTTGAGCGGGGGGGCTGGGGCCAACGTCCTGACTTTC. It is translated as CASLSGGAGANVLTF.

The chain recombines TRBV2 with TRBJ1-3; a possible D gene is TRBD1 (6 bases). From germline, CDR1 is SNHLY and CDR2 FYNNEI. This CDR3 comprises 13 residues. The germline V and J ends were trimmed by 5 bases and 5 bases, with 10 bases remaining between them. DNA for the CDR3: TGTGCCAGCAGTCGGGACACTAGAAACACCATATATTTT. This codes for CASSRDTRNTIYF. Full variable domain (outside the CDR3, taken from reference TRBV2 and TRBJ1-3): EPEVTQTPSHQVTQMGQEVILRCVPISNHLYFYWYRQILGQKVEFLVSFYNNEISEKSEIFDDQFSVERPDGSNFTLKIRSTKLEDSAMYFCASSRDTRNTIYFGEGSWLTVV.

This clonotype showed up many times. The chain joins TRBV7-9 to TRBJ2-3; 7 nucleotides line up with TRBD1. Germline V CDR1 and CDR2: SEHNR, FQNEAQ (reference sequence). CDR3 length: 16 amino acids. The V and J ends lost 5 bases and 2 bases, in that order; junction bases with no gene match: 10. CDR3 sequence: CASSAWGTVNTDTQYF. The CDR3 nucleotides are TGTGCCAGCAGCGCCTGGGGGACAGTGAACACAGATACGCAGTATTTT. Combining the CDR3 with reference TRBV7-9 and TRBJ2-3 gives the whole variable domain DTGVSQNPRHKITKRGQNVTFRCDPISEHNRLYWYRQTLGQGPEFLTYFQNEAQLEKSRLLSDRFSAERPKGSFSTLEIQRTEQGDSAMYLCASSAWGTVNTDTQYFGPGTRLTVL.

This clonotype was detected only a few times. The chain has TRBV20-1 and TRBJ1-5; a possible D gene is TRBD1 (5 bases). Per germline, CDR1 DFQATT and CDR2 SNEGSKA (reference sequence). Trimming removed 5 bases from V and 2 bases from J, with 16 bases in between. The CDR3 is 15 amino acids. The DNA for the CDR3 is TGCAGTGCTCGTGAGCGGCTGGGGGGCAATCAGCCCCAGCATTTT. It codes for CSARERLGGNQPQHF.

This sequence joins TRBV4-3 and TRBJ2-2; 8 bases are a match to TRBD2. The germline V gene has CDR1 LGHNA and CDR2 YSLEER. V shed 0 bases and J 7 bases; nucleotides not matched to a gene: 10. This CDR3 spans 17 amino acids. For the CDR3, the DNA is TGCGCCAGCAGCCAAGATTCGGGAGGGGCTACCGGCGGGGAGCTGTTTTTT. Amino acid sequence: CASSQDSGGATGGELFF.

This clonotype was detected many times. This rearrangement joins TRBV5-1 to TRBJ2-2; 7 bases agree with TRBD2. The CDR3 length is 13 residues. The V gene's germline CDR1 is SGHRS and CDR2 YFSETQ. The J segment lost 4 bases and the V segment lost 4 bases, leaving 1 base of the junction unmatched. CDR3 bases: TGCGCCAGCAGCACGGGGGGCACCGGGGAGCTGTTTTTT. As protein: CASSTGGTGELFF.

This clonotype showed up many times. V usage is TRBV12-3 or TRBV12-4 and J usage is TRBJ2-3, with TRBD1 identical over 11 bases. Trimming took 6 bases from V and 4 from J; bases not matched to a gene: 6. This CDR3 has 15 amino acids. CDR3 coding DNA: TGTGCCAGCAGCCCGGTGGGACAGGGGGCAGATACGCAGTATTTT. Translation: CASSPVGQGADTQYF.

This clonotype came up a few times. This chain connects TRBV6-5 to TRBJ1-2; D gene unclear. This CDR3 has 13 residues. The V gene's germline CDR1 is MNHEY and CDR2 SVGAGI. Trimming stripped 2 bases from V and 4 bases from J, with 8 bases between. CDR3 residues: CASSYGPIYGYTF. In DNA, the CDR3 is TGTGCCAGCAGTTACGGCCCTATCTATGGCTACACCTTC.

The V and J genes are TRBV4-1 and TRBJ1-5; weak D call: TRBD1 (5 bases). The germline CDR1 and CDR2 sequences are MGHRA and YSYEKL. Trimming cost V 0 bases and J 6 bases, with 15 bases left between them. This CDR3 has 16 residues. CDR3 sequence reads: CASSQDWGGLGQPQHF. The CDR3 nucleotides are TGCGCCAGCAGCCAAGATTGGGGGGGATTGGGTCAGCCCCAGCATTTT.

This clonotype has just a few counts. The rearrangement links TRBV7-9 to TRBJ2-7; D is unresolved. CDR1 is SEHNR, CDR2 FQNEAQ, per germline (reference sequence). Trimming pared 4 bases from V and 6 bases from J, leaving 7 bases between. The CDR3 contains 11 residues. The CDR3 protein is CASSSNSEQYF. As DNA, the CDR3 is TGTGCCAGCAGCTCCAATTCCGAGCAGTACTTC.

This clonotype was seen repeatedly, ten times or more. J is TRBJ1-5 and V is TRBV7-9; possible D gene TRBD1, 6 bases. V was trimmed by 0 bases and J by 0 bases, leaving 6 bases between them. CDR3 length equals 15 residues. Germline V lookup: CDR1 SEHNR, CDR2 FQNEAQ (reference sequence). As DNA, the CDR3 is TGTGCCAGCAGCTTAGCAGGGGGTAGCAATCAGCCCCAGCATTTT. Its translation is CASSLAGGSNQPQHF. The variable domain in full, completed from reference TRBV7-9 and TRBJ1-5, reads DTGVSQNPRHKITKRGQNVTFRCDPISEHNRLYWYRQTLGQGPEFLTYFQNEAQLEKSRLLSDRFSAERPKGSFSTLEIQRTEQGDSAMYLCASSLAGGSNQPQHFGDGTRLSIL.

This clonotype was recorded many times. This rearrangement joins TRBV29-1 to TRBJ1-1, with D unresolved. The CDR3 sequence is 11 residues long. Germline lookup yields CDR1 SQVTM and CDR2 ANQGSEA. The germline V and J ends were trimmed by 7 bases and 4 bases, with 10 bases remaining between them. The CDR3 DNA is TGCAGCGCCCTTATCCTCACTGAAGCTTTCTTT. Its protein product is CSALILTEAFF.

This clonotype was seen repeatedly, ten times or more. The V call is TRBV18, the J call TRBJ2-1; D is ambiguous. There are 16 residues in the CDR3. Germline V gene lookup returns CDR1 KGHSH and CDR2 LQKENI. Trimming shortened V by 3 bases and J by 0 bases, and 12 bases separated the two germline ends. CDR3 bases: TGTGCCAGCTCACCGACCCCGACGACCTCCTACAATGAGCAGTTCTTC. As protein: CASSPTPTTSYNEQFF.

There are a few counts of this clonotype. The chain carries TRBV6-5 and TRBJ1-2; D is undetermined. The CDR3 contains 14 residues. Germline V gene lookup returns CDR1 MNHEY and CDR2 SVGAGI. V was trimmed by 0 bases and J by 7 bases, leaving 12 bases between them. CDR3 in DNA: TGTGCCAGCAGTTACTCGGCGGAGTTATCTGGCTACACCTTC. It yields the protein CASSYSAELSGYTF.

The gene calls are TRBV10-2 and TRBJ2-2, with 13 nucleotides matching TRBD2. The ends lost 3 bases at V and 6 bases at J; junction bases unmatched: 4. CDR3 size: 16 residues. CDR1 and CDR2 from the germline V gene are WSHSY and SAAADI. The CDR3 DNA sequence: TGCGCCAGCAGTGACACTAGCGGGGGGGTGGCCGGGGAGCTGTTTTTT. Residues: CASSDTSGGVAGELFF.

This clonotype was seen repeatedly, ten times or more. The chain couples TRBV24-1 to TRBJ2-1, with 12 bases matching TRBD2. There are 16 residues in the CDR3. Germline V gene sequence: CDR1 KGHDR, CDR2 SFDVKD. V was clipped by 4 bases and J by 5 bases; unmatched bases: 5. The CDR3: CATSDPGTSGHNEQFF. In nucleotides, the CDR3 is TGTGCCACCAGTGACCCGGGGACTAGCGGGCACAATGAGCAGTTCTTC.

This clonotype appeared many times. The conserved closing phenylalanine or tryptophan is absent in this CDR3, likely reflecting a read error. It is unclear where the CDR3 begins or ends on the DNA, so no DNA is shown, and the CDR3 is as TCRdb lists it. The gene calls are TRBV6-5 and TRBJ2-7; the D call of TRBD1 is as the table states it, not checked on the DNA. Counting both end residues, the CDR3 totals 11 amino acids. Germline V gene data show CDR1 as MNHEY and CDR2 as SVGAGI. The CDR3 loop reads CASSYSIRAGL.

This clonotype has a count of ten or more. The chain carries TRBV20-1 and TRBJ2-3; a possible D gene is TRBD2 (7 bases). The CDR3 is 15 residues long. V lost 4 bases, J lost 4 bases, and 18 bases lay in between. The germline V gene encodes CDR1 DFQATT and CDR2 SNEGSKA (reference sequence). The CDR3 reads CSATVRGAGSDTQYF. The CDR3 DNA reads as TGCAGTGCTACTGTCCGGGGGGCCGGATCAGATACGCAGTATTTT.

This rearrangement joins TRBV29-1 to TRBJ1-1; the D is unclear. Germline lookup yields CDR1 SQVTM and CDR2 ANQGSEA. Deletions cut 4 bases from V and 1 base from J, with 7 bases between. This CDR3 comprises 12 residues. CDR3 amino acids: CSVVRGNTEAFF. The CDR3 DNA reads TGCAGCGTTGTACGAGGGAACACTGAAGCTTTCTTT.